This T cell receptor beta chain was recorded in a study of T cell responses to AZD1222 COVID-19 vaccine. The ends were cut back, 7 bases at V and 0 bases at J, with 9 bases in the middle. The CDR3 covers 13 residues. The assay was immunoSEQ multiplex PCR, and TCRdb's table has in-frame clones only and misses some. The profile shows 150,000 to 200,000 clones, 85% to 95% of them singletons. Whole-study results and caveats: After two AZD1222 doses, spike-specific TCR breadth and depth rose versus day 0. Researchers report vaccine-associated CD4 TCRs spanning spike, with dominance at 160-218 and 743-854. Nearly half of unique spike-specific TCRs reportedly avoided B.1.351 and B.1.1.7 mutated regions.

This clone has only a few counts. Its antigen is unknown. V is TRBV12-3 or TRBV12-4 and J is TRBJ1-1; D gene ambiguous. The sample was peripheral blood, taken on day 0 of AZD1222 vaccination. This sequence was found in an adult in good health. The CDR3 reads CASTKAVNTEAFF. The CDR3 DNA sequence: TGTGCCAGCACCAAAGCAGTGAACACTGAAGCTTTCTTT.